These 27 T cell receptor beta chains share one sample of origin, sequenced in a study of T cell repertoires in cytomegalovirus infection. TCRdb called the reads again in MiXCR, with one record for every CDR3 protein. The sample gives around 300,000 distinct CDR3 sequences, about 20% of which show up once; approximately 20% is in the top ten. For these TCRs, the target antigens are not known. The sample here was cultured PBMCs, taken from culture after CMV antigen stimulation. Receptors were obtained from a human donor in good health (CMV status not recorded). Some clones in this sample may be carry-over from other donors' samples.

The chain joins TRBV11-2 to TRBJ1-5; D is unclear. V lost 1 base to trimming and J lost 7 bases, with 8 bases between them. This CDR3 is built from 13 residues. Germline values: CDR1 SGHAT, CDR2 FQNNGV. The CDR3 DNA reads TGTGCCAGCAGCTTAGTGGGGTGGCAGCCCCAGCATTTT. Translated, it gives CASSLVGWQPQHF.

The J gene is TRBJ1-2, the V gene TRBV6-2 or TRBV6-3; 9 bases align to TRBD1. The CDR3 contains 14 residues. Germline V CDR1 and CDR2: MNHEY, SVGEGT. V dropped 2 bases and J dropped 7; count of bases not matched to a gene: 5. The CDR3 here is CASSYVRDRVGYTF. CDR3 coding DNA: TGTGCCAGCAGTTACGTCCGGGACAGGGTTGGCTACACCTTC.

This clonotype turned up a few times. V is TRBV18 and J is TRBJ2-5, with D possibly TRBD2 on 5 matching bases. This CDR3 contains 13 residues. Between the trimmed V and J ends, which lost 8 bases and 5 bases, there was a span of 15 bases. Germline CDR1 reads KGHSH; CDR2 reads LQKENI. The CDR3 is CASRGPEGETQYF. DNA for the CDR3: TGTGCCAGCCGAGGCCCTGAGGGTGAGACCCAGTACTTC.

This clonotype was counted a few times. The chain recombines TRBV5-1 with TRBJ2-1; a weak D match, TRBD1 (6 bases). The V end was cut by 0 bases, the J end by 6 bases, with 13 bases between. Germline assignment: CDR1 SGHRS and CDR2 YFSETQ. This CDR3 has 15 amino acids. The CDR3 protein is CASSLVTGGTNEQFF. CDR3 DNA sequence: TGCGCCAGCAGCTTGGTGACAGGAGGAACCAATGAGCAGTTCTTC.

A remark on this clonotype: A much larger clone sits a single nucleotide away, making a read error possible. The conserved phenylalanine or tryptophan normally closing the CDR3 is absent here, so this likely arose from a read error. This chain joins TRBV28 and TRBJ2-2; 8 nucleotides align to TRBD2. J was trimmed by 0 bases and V by 4 bases; bases with no gene match: 1. The CDR3 covers 15 residues. Germline V gene data show CDR1 as MDHEN and CDR2 as SYDVKM. CDR3 residues: CASSSGLANTGELFS. The CDR3 DNA is TGTGCCAGCAGTTCGGGACTAGCGAACACCGGGGAGCTGTTTTCT.

In its sample, this clonotype was seen many times. V gene TRBV7-2 combines with J gene TRBJ2-1; TRBD2 is a possible D gene (5 bases). This CDR3 spans 14 amino acids. Germline V gene sequence: CDR1 SGHTA, CDR2 FQGNSA. Trimming took 1 base from V and 8 from J, leaving 12 bases between them. CDR3 nucleotide sequence: TGTGCCAGCAGCTTAGGCCCCACTAGGGATGAGCAGTTCTTC. Encoded protein: CASSLGPTRDEQFF. Full variable domain (remainder filled in from reference TRBV7-2 and TRBJ2-1): GAGVSQSPSNKVTEKGKDVELRCDPISGHTALYWYRQSLGQGLEFLIYFQGNSAPDKSGLPSDRFSAERTGGSVSTLTIQRTQQEDSAVYLCASSLGPTRDEQFFGPGTRLTVL.

In its sample, this clonotype was seen many times. This chain uses TRBV12-3 or TRBV12-4 with TRBJ2-1; possibly TRBD1 for D (5 bases). V lost 7 bases, J lost 10 bases, and 14 bases lay in between. This CDR3 is built from 12 residues. The CDR3 DNA follows: TGTGCCAGCAACACTCAGGGCGCCGAGCAGTTCTTC. It specifies CASNTQGAEQFF.

This clonotype has only a few counts. CDR3 amino acids: CASSPILDTQYF. CDR3 DNA sequence: TGTGCCAGCAGCCCCATCCTGGATACGCAGTATTTT. This rearrangement joins TRBV11-1 to TRBJ2-3; D not certain. V was cut by 5 bases and J by 6 bases, with 9 bases left in between. Germline V lookup: CDR1 SGHAT, CDR2 FQDESV (reference sequence). The CDR3 is 12 amino acids.

This clonotype has only a few counts. The gene calls are TRBV10-3 and TRBJ2-3; 8 bases line up with TRBD2. Trimming at V came to 4 bases and at J to 8 bases, leaving 8 bases not matched to a gene. Germline assignment: CDR1 ENHRY and CDR2 SYGVKD. There are 14 residues in the CDR3. The CDR3 region is CAISVGAGVVTQYF. DNA of the CDR3: TGTGCCATCAGTGTTGGAGCGGGAGTGGTTACGCAGTATTTT.

The chain joins TRBV20-1 to TRBJ2-5; TRBD2 is a possible D gene (6 bases). V shed 0 bases and J shed 5 bases, with 16 bases lying between them. The CDR3 length is 15 residues. CDR1 DFQATT and CDR2 SNEGSKA come from the germline V gene (reference sequence). CDR3 residues: CSARDPGVERETQYF. The CDR3 region has the DNA TGCAGTGCTAGAGATCCGGGGGTCGAGAGGGAGACCCAGTACTTC.

The rearrangement uses TRBV14 and TRBJ2-1; D not certain. CDR3 size: 14 residues. Germline CDR1 and CDR2: SGHDN and FVKESK. The V gene lost 3 bases and the J gene lost 8 bases, with 14 bases spanning the gap. DNA of the CDR3: TGTGCCAGCAGCCATTTCAACGTAATCGATGAGCAGTTCTTC. Amino acid sequence: CASSHFNVIDEQFF.

This clonotype was seen ten or more times. J is TRBJ1-5 and V is TRBV12-3 or TRBV12-4; TRBD1 matches 7 bases. V was clipped by 5 bases and J by 3 bases; unmatched bases: 4. The CDR3 consists of 14 residues. CDR3 bases: TGTGCCAGCAGTCCAGGGGGTCTCAATCAGCCCCAGCATTTT. As protein: CASSPGGLNQPQHF.

The rearrangement joins TRBV29-1 to TRBJ1-2, with D hard to call. The germline V and J ends were trimmed by 7 bases and 7 bases, with 13 bases remaining between them. Looked up from germline, CDR1 is SQVTM and CDR2 is ANQGSEA. The CDR3 spans 11 residues. The CDR3 reads CSALMGFGYTF. CDR3 DNA: TGCAGCGCGTTGATGGGTTTTGGCTACACCTTC. Complete variable domain (other parts from reference TRBV29-1 and TRBJ1-2): SAVISQKPSRDICQRGTSLTIQCQVDSQVTMMFWYRQQPGQSLTLIATANQGSEATYESGFVIDKFPISRPNLTFSTLTVSNMSPEDSSIYLCSALMGFGYTFGSGTRLTVV.

The CDR3 nucleotides are TGTGCCAGTTCATCGGCGGGAGCAACAGATACGCAGTATTTT. It yields the protein CASSSAGATDTQYF. This rearrangement joins TRBV28 to TRBJ2-3; TRBD2 agrees at 7 bases. Per the germline V gene, CDR1 is MDHEN and CDR2 is SYDVKM. The CDR3 loop spans 14 amino acids. J lost 3 bases, V lost 9 bases, and 9 bases had no gene match.

This clonotype was seen more than once but under ten times. V is TRBV7-9 and J is TRBJ1-1; D gene uncertain. The V gene's germline CDR1 is SEHNR and CDR2 FQNEAQ (reference sequence). The germline V and J ends were trimmed by 5 bases and 8 bases, with 18 bases remaining between them. The CDR3 consists of 14 residues. CDR3 DNA sequence: TGTGCCAGCAGCCGAGATCAACGGGGAGGCGAAGCTTTCTTT. Translation: CASSRDQRGGEAFF.

In its sample, this clonotype was seen many times. This rearrangement joins TRBV28 to TRBJ2-5, with D hard to call. Looked up from germline, CDR1 is MDHEN and CDR2 is SYDVKM. The CDR3 spans 14 residues. V was cut by 5 bases and J by 2 bases, with 12 bases left in between. In DNA, the CDR3 is TGTGCCAGCAGTCCCGACCAGGTACAAGAGACCCAGTACTTC. Translated: CASSPDQVQETQYF.

This rearrangement joins TRBV2 to TRBJ2-2; D gene unclear. Germline CDR1 is SNHLY and CDR2 is FYNNEI. Trimming shortened V by 5 bases and J by 7 bases, and 17 bases separated the two germline ends. This CDR3 region has 15 residues. The CDR3 region has the DNA TGTGCCAGCAGTATAAATCCGAGCGTTGTCGGGGAGCTGTTTTTT. Translated, it gives CASSINPSVVGELFF.

The chain uses TRBV6-2 or TRBV6-3 and TRBJ2-7, with 11 bases fitting TRBD1. The CDR3 has 16 residues. Germline V CDR1 and CDR2: MNHEY, SVGEGT. V was clipped by 2 bases and J by 0 bases; unmatched bases: 3. The chain's CDR3 is CASSYTGTGGSYEQYF. CDR3 sequence (DNA): TGTGCCAGCAGTTACACCGGGACAGGGGGCTCCTACGAGCAGTACTTC.

This chain connects TRBV29-1 to TRBJ1-5; D ambiguous. The V end lost 4 bases, the J end lost 3 bases, and 13 bases lay between the germline ends. The CDR3 sequence is 14 residues long. The germline V gene encodes CDR1 SQVTM and CDR2 ANQGSEA. The CDR3 loop reads CSVVVGDLNQPQHF. DNA of the CDR3: TGCAGCGTTGTAGTAGGAGACCTCAATCAGCCCCAGCATTTT.

In this sample, this clonotype turned up once. The gene calls are TRBV5-1 and TRBJ1-5; D is possibly TRBD1 (6 bases). The CDR3 consists of 16 residues. The germline V gene has CDR1 SGHRS and CDR2 YFSETQ. V was shortened by 0 bases and J by 4 bases, with 14 bases between the two germline ends. The CDR3 here is CASSLGGGPLNQPQHF. DNA for the CDR3: TGCGCCAGCAGCTTGGGCGGGGGGCCGCTTAATCAGCCCCAGCATTTT.

In its sample, this clonotype was seen a few times. The V and J genes are TRBV6-2 or TRBV6-3 and TRBJ2-1; D not resolved. V dropped 5 bases and J dropped 8 bases, with 10 bases sitting between them. CDR3 length: 12 amino acids. Germline CDR1 reads MNHEY; CDR2 reads SVGEGT. CDR3 in DNA: TGTGCCAGCAGTACCCGCGTAGATGAGCAGTTCTTC. Protein product: CASSTRVDEQFF.

This clonotype has at least ten counts. The chain combines TRBV7-2 with TRBJ1-1; 7 bases line up with TRBD1. This CDR3 is 14 amino acids long. Germline V gene data show CDR1 as SGHTA and CDR2 as FQGNSA. With 5 bases clipped from V and 5 bases from J, the junction kept 8 bases outside the gene matches. The CDR3 sequence is CASSAQGPGTEAFF. CDR3 sequence (DNA): TGTGCCAGCAGCGCACAGGGGCCGGGGACTGAAGCTTTCTTT.

This clonotype came up many times. This chain links TRBV30 with TRBJ2-1; the match to TRBD2 covers 16 bases. The V and J ends lost 7 bases and 0 bases, in that order; junction bases with no gene match: 9. The CDR3 extends over 18 amino acids. Germline CDR1 is GTSNPN and CDR2 is SVGIG (reference sequence). The CDR3 DNA is TGTGCCTATGCCGGGACTAGCGGGAGGGCTAGCTCCTACAATGAGCAGTTCTTC. It translates to CAYAGTSGRASSYNEQFF. The full variable domain, in which reference TRBV30 and TRBJ2-1 provide the parts outside the CDR3, is SQTIHQWPATLVQPVGSPLSLECTVEGTSNPNLYWYRQAAGRGLQLLFYSVGIGQISSEVPQNLSASRPQDRQFILSSKKLLLSDSGFYLCAYAGTSGRASSYNEQFFGPGTRLTVL.

This clonotype was picked up many times. The J gene is TRBJ2-7, the V gene TRBV6-6; 11 nucleotides match TRBD2. Trimming took 7 bases from V and 4 from J; bases not matched to a gene: 12. In germline, CDR1 is MNHNY, CDR2 SVGAGI (reference sequence). This CDR3 spans 16 amino acids. CDR3 loop: CASTFRLAGTTYEQYF. The CDR3 nucleotides are TGTGCCAGCACCTTCAGACTAGCGGGAACGACTTACGAGCAGTACTTC.

This clonotype was recorded at least ten times. The CDR3 protein is CASSPSLHTQYF. CDR3 in DNA: TGTGCCAGCAGCCCCTCCCTACATACGCAGTATTTT. The rearrangement links TRBV7-2 to TRBJ2-3; D remains ambiguous. The CDR3 has 12 amino acids. Trimming cost V 5 bases and J 7 bases, with 10 bases left between them. CDR1 is SGHTA and CDR2 is FQGNSA in the germline V gene. The entire variable domain, with the rest obtained from reference TRBV7-2 and TRBJ2-3, is as follows: GAGVSQSPSNKVTEKGKDVELRCDPISGHTALYWYRQSLGQGLEFLIYFQGNSAPDKSGLPSDRFSAERTGGSVSTLTIQRTQQEDSAVYLCASSPSLHTQYFGPGTRLTVL.

The genes are TRBV4-1 and TRBJ1-2; no definite D call. With 1 base removed from V and 4 bases from J, the gap between germline ends came to 10 bases. This CDR3 is 14 amino acids long. In germline, CDR1 is MGHRA, CDR2 YSYEKL. The CDR3 loop is CASSQGARTYGYTF. In DNA, the CDR3 is TGCGCCAGCAGCCAAGGAGCTAGAACCTATGGCTACACCTTC.

This rearrangement joins TRBV5-6 to TRBJ2-6; 14 nucleotides line up with TRBD2. CDR1 SGHDT and CDR2 YYEEEE come from the germline V gene. The CDR3 runs 21 residues. V dropped 5 bases and J dropped 0; count of bases not matched to a gene: 13. The CDR3 reads CASRSAGTSGRTASGANVLTF. The CDR3 DNA follows: TGTGCCAGCAGGTCTGCCGGGACTAGCGGGAGAACAGCCTCTGGGGCCAACGTCCTGACTTTC.